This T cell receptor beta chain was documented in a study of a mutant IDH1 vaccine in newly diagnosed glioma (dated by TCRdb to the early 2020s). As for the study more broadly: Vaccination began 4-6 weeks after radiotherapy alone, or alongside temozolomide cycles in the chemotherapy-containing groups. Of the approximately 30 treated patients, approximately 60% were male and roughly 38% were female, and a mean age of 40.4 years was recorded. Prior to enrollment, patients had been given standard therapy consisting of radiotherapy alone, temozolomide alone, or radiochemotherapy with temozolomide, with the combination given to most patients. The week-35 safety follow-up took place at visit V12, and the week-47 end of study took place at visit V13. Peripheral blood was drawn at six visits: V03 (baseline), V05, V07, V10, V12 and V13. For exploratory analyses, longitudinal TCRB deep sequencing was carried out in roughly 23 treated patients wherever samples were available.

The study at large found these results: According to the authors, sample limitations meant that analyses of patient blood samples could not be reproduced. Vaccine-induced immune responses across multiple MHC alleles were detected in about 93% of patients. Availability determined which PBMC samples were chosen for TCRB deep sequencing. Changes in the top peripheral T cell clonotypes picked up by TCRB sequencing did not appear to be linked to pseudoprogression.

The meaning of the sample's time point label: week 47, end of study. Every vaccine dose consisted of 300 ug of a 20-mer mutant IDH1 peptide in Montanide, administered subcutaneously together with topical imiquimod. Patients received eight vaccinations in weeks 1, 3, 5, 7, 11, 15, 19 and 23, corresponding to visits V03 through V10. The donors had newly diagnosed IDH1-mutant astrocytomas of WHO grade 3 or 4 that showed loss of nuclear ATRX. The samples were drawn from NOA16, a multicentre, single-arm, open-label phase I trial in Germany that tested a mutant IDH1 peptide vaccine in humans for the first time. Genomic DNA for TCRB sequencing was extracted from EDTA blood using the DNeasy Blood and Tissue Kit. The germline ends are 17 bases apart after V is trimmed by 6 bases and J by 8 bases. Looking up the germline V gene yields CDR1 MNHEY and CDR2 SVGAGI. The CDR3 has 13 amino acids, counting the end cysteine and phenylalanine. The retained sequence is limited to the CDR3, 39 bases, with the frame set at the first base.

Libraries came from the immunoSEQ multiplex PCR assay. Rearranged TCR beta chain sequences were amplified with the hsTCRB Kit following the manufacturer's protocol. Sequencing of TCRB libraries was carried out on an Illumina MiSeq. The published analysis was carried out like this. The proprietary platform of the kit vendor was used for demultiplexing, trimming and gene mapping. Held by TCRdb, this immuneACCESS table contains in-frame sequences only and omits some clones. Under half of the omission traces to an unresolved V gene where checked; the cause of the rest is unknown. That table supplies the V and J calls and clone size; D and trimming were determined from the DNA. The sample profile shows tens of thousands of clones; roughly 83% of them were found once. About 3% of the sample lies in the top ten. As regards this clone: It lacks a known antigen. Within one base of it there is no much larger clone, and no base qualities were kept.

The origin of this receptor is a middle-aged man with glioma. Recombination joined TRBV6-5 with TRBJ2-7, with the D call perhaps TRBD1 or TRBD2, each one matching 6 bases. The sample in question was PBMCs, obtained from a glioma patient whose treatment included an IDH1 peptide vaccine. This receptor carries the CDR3 CASRKPAGGQQYF. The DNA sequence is TGTGCCAGCAGAAAACCCGCCGGGGGCCAGCAGTACTTC.